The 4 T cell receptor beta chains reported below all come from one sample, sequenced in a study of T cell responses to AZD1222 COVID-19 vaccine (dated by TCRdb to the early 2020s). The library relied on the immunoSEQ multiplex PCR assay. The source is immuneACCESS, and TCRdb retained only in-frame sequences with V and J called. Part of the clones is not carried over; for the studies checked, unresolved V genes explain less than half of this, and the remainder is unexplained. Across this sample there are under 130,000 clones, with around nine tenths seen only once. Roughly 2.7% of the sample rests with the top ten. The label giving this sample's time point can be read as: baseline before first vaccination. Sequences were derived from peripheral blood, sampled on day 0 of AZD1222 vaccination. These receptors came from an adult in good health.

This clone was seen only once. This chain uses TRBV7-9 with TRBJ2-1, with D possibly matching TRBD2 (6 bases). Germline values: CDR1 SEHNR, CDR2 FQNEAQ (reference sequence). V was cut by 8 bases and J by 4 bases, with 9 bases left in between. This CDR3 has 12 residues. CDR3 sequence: CASRSGYNEQFF. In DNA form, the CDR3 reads TGTGCCAGCCGAAGCGGGTACAATGAGCAGTTCTTC.

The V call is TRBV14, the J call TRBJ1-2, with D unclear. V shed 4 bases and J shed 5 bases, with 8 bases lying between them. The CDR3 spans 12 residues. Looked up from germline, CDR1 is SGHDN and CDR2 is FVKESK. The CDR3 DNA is TGTGCCAGCAGCCCGCACAGATATGGCTACACCTTC. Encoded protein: CASSPHRYGYTF.

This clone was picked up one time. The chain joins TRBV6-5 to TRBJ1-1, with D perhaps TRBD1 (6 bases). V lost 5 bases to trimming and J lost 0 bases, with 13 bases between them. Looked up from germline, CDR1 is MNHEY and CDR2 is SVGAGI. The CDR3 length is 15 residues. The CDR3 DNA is TGTGCCAGCAGTAGGGCTGGGGGGCTGAACACTGAAGCTTTCTTT. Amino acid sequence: CASSRAGGLNTEAFF.

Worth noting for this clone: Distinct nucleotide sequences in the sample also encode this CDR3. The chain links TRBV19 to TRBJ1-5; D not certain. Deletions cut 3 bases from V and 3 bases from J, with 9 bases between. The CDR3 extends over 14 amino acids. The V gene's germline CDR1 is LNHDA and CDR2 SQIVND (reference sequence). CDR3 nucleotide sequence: TGTGCCAGTAGTATTCGTAGGGACAATCAGCCCCAGCATTTT. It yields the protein CASSIRRDNQPQHF. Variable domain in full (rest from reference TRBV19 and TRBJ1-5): DGGITQSPKYLFRKEGQNVTLSCEQNLNHDAMYWYRQDPGQGLRLIYYSQIVNDFQKGDIAEGYSVSREKKESFPLTVTSAQKNPTAFYLCASSIRRDNQPQHFGDGTRLSIL.